The source of this TCR beta chain is a study of blood T cell repertoires in COVID-19. Some clones are missing from TCRdb's copy, which holds only in-frame ones; the method was immunoSEQ multiplex PCR. The sample has hundreds of thousands of clones; roughly 85% are singletons. From germline, CDR1 is ENHRY and CDR2 SYGVKD. V was trimmed by 7 bases and J by 7 bases, leaving 11 bases between them. The CDR3 spans 13 residues. This receptor was identified in a middle-aged woman who had been exposed to COVID-19. The specimen sequenced was PBMCs or T cells enriched from blood (not recorded which). This rearrangement joins TRBV10-3 to TRBJ1-6; a possible D gene is TRBD1 (6 bases). CDR3 protein: CAITGVENSPLHF. The CDR3 region has the DNA TGTGCCATCACAGGGGTCGAAAATTCACCCCTCCACTTT.